The next 14 T cell receptor beta chains were all read from a single sample in a study of T-cell memory formation after mild COVID-19. Using its own MiXCR run on the 5' RACE reads, TCRdb lists one record per CDR3 protein. In the table there are fewer than 250,000 distinct CDR3 sequences, more than 25% of which are singletons. The sample comprised PBMCs or a T cell subset sorted from them (not recorded which). The receptors here all came from an adult woman who had mild COVID-19 (a few samples of this study predate the infection). Cell type and time point are not known.

This chain uses TRBV10-2 with TRBJ1-2; D possibly corresponds to TRBD1 (6 bases). Germline V CDR1 and CDR2: WSHSY, SAAADI. The CDR3 has 12 residues. Trimming removed 6 bases at V and 4 bases at J, with 9 bases between. The CDR3 sequence: CASRQDSYGYTF. CDR3 DNA: TGCGCCAGCAGGCAGGACAGCTATGGCTACACCTTC.

This clonotype has more than one count but fewer than ten. For the CDR3, the DNA is TGTGCCAGCAGCTTGGGGTCAGGGGGACCTAACTATGGCTACACCTTC. Translated: CASSLGSGGPNYGYTF. V usage is TRBV7-9 and J usage is TRBJ1-2, with 7 bases aligning to TRBD1. The germline V gene encodes CDR1 SEHNR and CDR2 FQNEAQ (reference sequence). The V gene end was trimmed by 3 bases and the J gene end by 0 bases; junction bases not matched to a gene: 7. This CDR3 contains 16 residues.

This clonotype was seen more than once but under ten times. The chain uses TRBV7-9 and TRBJ1-1, with D unclear. Deletions cut 5 bases from V and 2 bases from J, with 6 bases between. Germline V gene data show CDR1 as SEHNR and CDR2 as FQNEAQ (reference sequence). The CDR3 runs to 12 residues. The CDR3 protein is CASSTYNTEAFF. CDR3 coding DNA: TGTGCCAGCAGCACGTATAACACTGAAGCTTTCTTT.

CDR3 region: CASSLPPLTSGRTNEQFF. The CDR3, as DNA: TGCGCCAGCAGCCTGCCCCCCCTGACTAGCGGGAGGACCAATGAGCAGTTCTTC. The chain employs TRBV5-1 and TRBJ2-1; TRBD2 matches at 13 bases. CDR1 and CDR2 from the germline V gene are SGHRS and YFSETQ. J lost 6 bases, V lost 4 bases, and 13 bases had no gene match. The CDR3 is 18 residues long.

The V call is TRBV7-2, the J call TRBJ2-7, with 9 bases aligning to TRBD1. CDR3 length equals 14 residues. V trimming: 4 bases; J trimming: 6 bases; junction bases outside the gene matches: 7. Germline-derived CDR1 and CDR2 are SGHTA and FQGNSA. The CDR3 spells CASSSNRGLGEQYF. Here the CDR3 DNA reads TGTGCCAGCAGCTCAAACAGGGGGCTCGGCGAGCAGTACTTC.

This clonotype was seen ten or more times. V usage is TRBV3-1 and J usage is TRBJ1-2; 7 nucleotides agree with TRBD1. From germline, CDR1 is LGHDT and CDR2 YNNKEL (reference sequence). V gave up 1 base and J gave up 0 bases; unmatched junction bases: 2. The CDR3 spans 15 residues. The CDR3 sequence: CASSQGTGSNYGYTF. The CDR3 DNA reads as TGTGCCAGCAGCCAAGGGACAGGCTCTAACTATGGCTACACCTTC.

The chain links TRBV13 to TRBJ2-1; D is perhaps TRBD1 (6 bases). V lost 0 bases to trimming and J lost 6 bases, with 9 bases between them. Germline V gene sequence: CDR1 PRHDT, CDR2 FYEKMQ (reference sequence). The CDR3 sequence is 14 residues long. CDR3 nucleotide sequence: TGTGCCAGCAGCTTAGGAGGGACATCCAATGAGCAGTTCTTC. It specifies CASSLGGTSNEQFF.

This clonotype occurred a few times. The rearrangement joins TRBV9 to TRBJ2-3; 7 bases match TRBD1. The trim removed 0 bases at V and 5 bases at J, leaving 6 bases unmatched. Germline V gene lookup returns CDR1 SGDLS and CDR2 YYNGEE. CDR3 size: 15 residues. The CDR3 loop is CASSVGRQGIDTQYF. As DNA, the CDR3 is TGTGCCAGCAGCGTAGGCCGACAGGGTATAGATACGCAGTATTTT.

This rearrangement joins TRBV19 to TRBJ2-6, with 8 bases identical to TRBD1. The CDR3 has 17 amino acids. Germline trimming cut 4 bases from V and 0 bases from J; bases unmatched to any gene: 5. From germline, CDR1 is LNHDA and CDR2 SQIVND (reference sequence). The DNA for the CDR3 is TGTGCCAGTAGTAGACAGGGGTCAAGCTCTGGGGCCAACGTCCTGACTTTC. Translation gives CASSRQGSSSGANVLTF.

The sample holds a few counts of this clonotype. V usage is TRBV7-6 and J usage is TRBJ2-1; D not certain. The V and J ends lost 1 base and 8 bases respectively, with 15 bases between them. The germline V gene encodes CDR1 SGHVS and CDR2 FNYEAQ. The CDR3 totals 15 residues. In DNA form, the CDR3 reads TGTGCCAGCAGCTTAGACTCAACCGGTACCCATGAGCAGTTCTTC. Protein sequence: CASSLDSTGTHEQFF.

The rearrangement joins TRBV9 to TRBJ2-2; a weak D match, TRBD1 (5 bases). Germline values: CDR1 SGDLS, CDR2 YYNGEE. Trimming removed 0 bases from V and 3 bases from J, with 6 bases in between. This CDR3 has 14 amino acids. The CDR3 loop is CASSVVQDTGELFF. The CDR3 bases are TGTGCCAGCAGCGTAGTACAGGACACCGGGGAGCTGTTTTTT.

The chain is built from TRBV5-1 and TRBJ1-1; TRBD1 is a possible D gene (5 bases). The CDR3 consists of 14 residues. V was trimmed by 7 bases and J by 0 bases, leaving 13 bases between them. Looked up from germline, CDR1 is SGHRS and CDR2 is YFSETQ. The CDR3 nucleotides are TGCGCCAGCCAAGAATGGGGGATGAACACTGAAGCTTTCTTT. Residues: CASQEWGMNTEAFF.

The chain links TRBV6-5 to TRBJ2-1; no reliable D call. From germline, CDR1 is MNHEY and CDR2 SVGAGI. The CDR3 has 15 residues. Trimming removed 6 bases from V and 4 bases from J, with 16 bases in between. CDR3 sequence (DNA): TGTGCCAGCAGCCGGGCCTCGCCCCCTTACAATGAGCAGTTCTTC. Protein sequence: CASSRASPPYNEQFF.

The chain couples TRBV20-1 to TRBJ2-1, with 15 bases identical to TRBD2. The CDR3 loop spans 16 amino acids. CDR1 and CDR2 (germline): DFQATT, SNEGSKA (reference sequence). The V segment lost 5 bases and the J segment 8 bases; nucleotides outside the gene matches: 10. The CDR3 nucleotides are TGCAGTGCTCCTGGACTAGCGGGGGGGCGGTTTTATGAGCAGTTCTTC. This gives the protein CSAPGLAGGRFYEQFF.